These 23 T cell receptor beta chains share one sample of origin, sequenced in a study of vaccination and CD4 T cells after COVID-19. As to treatment: roughly ten-day PBMC culture with coronavirus spike peptide pools or control peptides (ViraFEST assay). An unexposed donor provided the CD4+ T cells, which were collected before the COVID-19 pandemic (2011-2018). No antigen has been assigned to these receptors. Cultured CD4+ T cell DNA was sequenced using the Oncomine TCR Beta short-read assay. TCRdb used MiXCR to reprocess the PCR reads, holding one entry per CDR3 protein. The sample carries 6,500 to 7,500 distinct CDR3 sequences, 52% recorded once. Sequenced sample: CD4+ T cells from blood, cultured in vitro. These receptors were collected from a human donor in good health.

The chain has TRBV11-2 and TRBJ2-7; 15 nucleotides line up with TRBD2. The CDR3 loop spans 15 amino acids. The V segment lost 5 bases and the J segment 4 bases; nucleotides outside the gene matches: 3. Germline-derived CDR1 and CDR2 are SGHAT and FQNNGV. This CDR3 reads CASSPGLAGGYEQYF. CDR3 coding DNA: TGTGCCAGCAGCCCCGGACTAGCGGGAGGGTACGAGCAGTACTTC.

The V and J genes are TRBV12-3 or TRBV12-4 and TRBJ2-7, with D possibly matching TRBD2 (5 bases). V lost 5 bases and J lost 6, with 14 bases in between. This CDR3 is 13 amino acids long. The DNA of the CDR3 is TGTGCCAGCAGTCCGGCCGTCCGGGGCGAGCAGTACTTC. This encodes CASSPAVRGEQYF.

This clonotype was observed a handful of times. The J gene is TRBJ1-2, the V gene TRBV7-2, with D hard to call. Looked up from germline, CDR1 is SGHTA and CDR2 is FQGNSA. CDR3 length equals 14 residues. Trimming cost V 1 base and J 0 bases, with 6 bases left between them. CDR3 in DNA: TGTGCCAGCAGCTTAGGGATTTCTAACTATGGCTACACCTTC. This encodes CASSLGISNYGYTF.

The V gene is TRBV19, the J gene TRBJ1-6, with 8 bases aligning to TRBD1. With V trimmed by 4 bases and J by 7 bases, 6 bases remained unmatched. The CDR3 contains 15 residues. The germline CDR1 and CDR2 sequences are LNHDA and SQIVND (reference sequence). The CDR3 sequence: CASSTGTGGNSPLHF. CDR3 nucleotide sequence: TGTGCCAGTAGTACCGGAACAGGGGGAAATTCACCCCTCCACTTT.

V is TRBV10-3 and J is TRBJ1-1; D gene ambiguous. Germline assignment: CDR1 ENHRY and CDR2 SYGVKD. CDR3 length: 15 residues. V lost 0 bases, J lost 0 bases, and 8 bases lay in between. CDR3 DNA sequence: TGTGCCATCAGTGAGTCGATGGGATTGAACACTGAAGCTTTCTTT. Residues: CAISESMGLNTEAFF.

This clonotype has more than one count but fewer than ten. This chain joins TRBV6-2 or TRBV6-3 and TRBJ1-1; 9 bases agree with TRBD1. Germline V gene sequence: CDR1 MNHEY, CDR2 SVGEGT. The CDR3 is 17 residues long. V lost 6 bases to trimming and J lost 3 bases; unmatched junction nucleotides: 14. In nucleotides, the CDR3 is TGTGCCAGCAGACTATCCGGGACAGGGTATCCGGACACTGAAGCTTTCTTT. Translation: CASRLSGTGYPDTEAFF.

J is TRBJ2-7 and V is TRBV4-1; TRBD1 is a possible D gene (7 bases). CDR3 length equals 16 residues. Germline lookup yields CDR1 MGHRA and CDR2 YSYEKL. V was pared by 2 bases and J by 0 bases, with 14 bases between. The CDR3: CASSQPGRGDSYEQYF. CDR3 coding DNA: TGCGCCAGCAGCCAACCGGGCAGGGGGGACTCCTACGAGCAGTACTTC.

Here the CDR3 reads CASSVAAGGSFGTQYF. CDR3 sequence (DNA): TGTGCCAGCAGCGTAGCCGCGGGGGGTAGTTTTGGTACGCAGTATTTT. The gene calls are TRBV9 and TRBJ2-3, with TRBD2 matching over 8 bases. Germline lookup yields CDR1 SGDLS and CDR2 YYNGEE. The CDR3 contains 16 residues. V was pared by 0 bases and J by 8 bases, with 11 bases of the junction left unmatched.

The chain's CDR3 is CASRDRDGSYEQYF. Here the CDR3 DNA reads TGTGCCAGCAGAGACCGGGACGGGTCCTACGAGCAGTACTTC. The J gene is TRBJ2-7, the V gene TRBV6-2 or TRBV6-3; perhaps D is TRBD1 or TRBD2 (5 bases each). Germline V gives CDR1 MNHEY, CDR2 SVGEGT. Trimming removed 6 bases at V and 1 base at J, with 13 bases between. This CDR3 has 14 residues.

The chain combines TRBV4-1 with TRBJ1-5, with no clear D. From germline, CDR1 is MGHRA and CDR2 YSYEKL. The CDR3 totals 16 residues. V was pared by 0 bases and J by 2 bases, with 11 bases between. CDR3 loop: CASSQDDSGGNQPQHF. Written as DNA, the CDR3 is TGCGCCAGCAGCCAAGATGATTCAGGCGGCAATCAGCCCCAGCATTTT.

This clonotype counts as medium-sized. This chain links TRBV27 with TRBJ1-5; the D gene is possibly TRBD1 (5 bases). The germline CDR1 and CDR2 sequences are MNHEY and SMNVEV (reference sequence). Trimming pared 5 bases from V and 7 bases from J, leaving 18 bases between. The CDR3 length is 15 residues. The CDR3: CASSAGTGRGQPQHF. In DNA form, the CDR3 reads TGTGCCAGCAGTGCGGGAACGGGACGTGGCCAGCCCCAGCATTTT.

A few counts support this clonotype. This rearrangement joins TRBV27 to TRBJ1-2, with D possibly matching TRBD1 (6 bases). V was trimmed by 2 bases and J by 7 bases, leaving 14 bases between them. From germline, CDR1 is MNHEY and CDR2 SMNVEV (reference sequence). The CDR3 runs 14 residues. For the CDR3, the DNA is TGTGCCAGCAGTTTAGTGGGGGGCTGGGGTGGCTACACCTTC. Translation gives CASSLVGGWGGYTF.

V and J are TRBV4-1 and TRBJ2-7; a weak D match, TRBD1 (5 bases). The CDR3 length is 16 residues. Germline values: CDR1 MGHRA, CDR2 YSYEKL. The germline V and J ends were trimmed by 1 base and 0 bases, with 13 bases remaining between them. The CDR3 sequence is CASSQASGSPSYEQYF. Written as DNA, the CDR3 is TGCGCCAGCAGCCAAGCGTCAGGGTCCCCCTCCTACGAGCAGTACTTC.

The V gene is TRBV6-1, the J gene TRBJ1-2; D unresolved. Germline CDR1 reads MNHNS; CDR2 reads SASEGT. CDR3 size: 13 residues. V shed 6 bases and J shed 7 bases, with 15 bases lying between them. DNA for the CDR3: TGTGCCAGCAGCGGCGGTGTCGGACGTGGCTACACCTTC. It encodes CASSGGVGRGYTF.

The chain recombines TRBV6-1 with TRBJ1-1, with unresolved D. The V end was cut by 6 bases, the J end by 6 bases, with 8 bases between. Germline V gene sequence: CDR1 MNHNS, CDR2 SASEGT. The CDR3 consists of 11 residues. The DNA for the CDR3 is TGTGCCAGCAGAATGGTGGCTGAAGCTTTCTTT. Translated, it gives CASRMVAEAFF.

The V and J genes are TRBV7-6 and TRBJ1-1, with a possible D match to TRBD1 (6 bases). This CDR3 is built from 16 residues. Germline CDR1 and CDR2: SGHVS and FNYEAQ. Deletions cut 3 bases from V and 3 bases from J, with 17 bases between. The CDR3 bases are TGTGCCAGCAGCTTGGGGGCCTCCCTCGGGGACACTGAAGCTTTCTTT. Translated: CASSLGASLGDTEAFF.

The J gene is TRBJ2-2, the V gene TRBV28; D possibly corresponds to TRBD1 (5 bases). Trimming stripped 3 bases from V and 5 bases from J, with 13 bases between. CDR1 is MDHEN and CDR2 is SYDVKM in the germline V gene. This CDR3 is built from 15 residues. The CDR3, as DNA: TGTGCCAGCAGTTTGCAGGGAAAGGGAACCGGGGAGCTGTTTTTT. It codes for CASSLQGKGTGELFF.

The rearrangement uses TRBV28 and TRBJ1-5; 8 bases are a match to TRBD1. This CDR3 contains 14 residues. Germline trimming cut 5 bases from V and 4 bases from J; bases unmatched to any gene: 4. Germline V gives CDR1 MDHEN, CDR2 SYDVKM. Here the CDR3 DNA reads TGTGCCAGCAGTGGACAGGGCTTAAATCAGCCCCAGCATTTT. Its translation is CASSGQGLNQPQHF.

V usage is TRBV30 and J usage is TRBJ1-2; a possible D gene is TRBD1 (6 bases). V lost 1 base, J lost 2 bases, and 8 bases lay in between. This CDR3 spans 13 amino acids. The germline V gene has CDR1 GTSNPN and CDR2 SVGIG (reference sequence). The CDR3 loop reads CAWSEGGNYGYTF. The CDR3, as DNA: TGTGCCTGGAGTGAGGGGGGGAACTATGGCTACACCTTC.

This sequence joins TRBV7-6 and TRBJ1-6, with D possibly matching TRBD1 (5 bases). The germline gives CDR1 SGHVS, CDR2 FNYEAQ. V lost 6 bases and J lost 7, with 13 bases in between. The CDR3 has 14 amino acids. DNA of the CDR3: TGTGCCAGCAGGCTCAGTGGGGCCAATTCACCCCTCCACTTT. Amino acid sequence: CASRLSGANSPLHF.

This chain links TRBV28 with TRBJ1-2; 9 nucleotides match TRBD1. Trimming removed 7 bases from V and 7 bases from J; junction bases left unmatched: 10. The CDR3 runs 14 residues. Germline lookup yields CDR1 MDHEN and CDR2 SYDVKM. The DNA of the CDR3 is TGTGCCAGCAACTCTCCGGGACAGGGAATTGGCTACACCTTC. It encodes CASNSPGQGIGYTF.

The rearrangement joins TRBV2 to TRBJ1-6, with 8 bases that match TRBD1. CDR3 length equals 15 residues. V shed 3 bases, J shed 3 bases, and the junction held 1 base outside the gene matches. Germline loops: CDR1 SNHLY, CDR2 FYNNEI. This CDR3 is CASSDDRGYNSPLHF. In DNA, the CDR3 is TGTGCCAGCAGTGATGACAGGGGCTATAATTCACCCCTCCACTTT.

This chain uses TRBV20-1 with TRBJ1-5, with 10 bases aligning to TRBD1. The ends lost 1 base at V and 7 bases at J; junction bases unmatched: 7. The CDR3 consists of 15 residues. CDR1 DFQATT and CDR2 SNEGSKA come from the germline V gene (reference sequence). This chain's CDR3 is CSARAGQGNNQPQHF. The CDR3, as DNA: TGCAGTGCTAGAGCGGGACAGGGGAACAACCAGCCCCAGCATTTT.